This T cell receptor beta chain was sequenced in a study of patients and donors after allogeneic stem cell transplantation. TCRdb reprocessed the RT-PCR reads via MiXCR and lists one record per CDR3 protein. The table includes approximately 17,000 distinct CDR3 sequences, 27% detected once. Germline V lookup: CDR1 MGHDK, CDR2 SYGVNS. The CDR3 has 13 amino acids. V gave up 7 bases and J gave up 3 bases, with 12 bases separating them. By sample share, this clonotype is medium-sized. This chain connects TRBV25-1 to TRBJ1-1, with a weak D call TRBD1 (5 bases). The TCR originated in a human donor who was either an allogeneic HSCT recipient or a stem cell or donor lymphocyte infusion donor (not recorded which). It is not recorded whose cells these are; they may come from a transplant donor. Sequencing was carried out using blood, either unsorted or a sorted T cell fraction (not recorded which). Here the CDR3 DNA reads TGTGCCAGCAAGGCAGGGTGGGACACTGAAGCTTTCTTT. Its protein is CASKAGWDTEAFF.